Presented here are 4 T cell receptor beta chains from one specimen sequenced in a study of blood T cell repertoires in COVID-19. Generated by immunoSEQ multiplex PCR, the TCRdb table keeps only in-frame clones and is missing some. The data hold 180,000 or so clones, with around four fifths observed a single time. Sequenced input: peripheral blood. Receptors originate from a man in his forties who had recovered from COVID-19.

This clone came up once. This rearrangement joins TRBV6-5 to TRBJ2-1, with D unresolved. The germline gives CDR1 MNHEY, CDR2 SVGAGI. This CDR3 spans 13 amino acids. V was trimmed by 5 bases and J by 0 bases, leaving 5 bases between them. The CDR3 reads CASSPNSYNEQFF. CDR3 coding DNA: TGTGCCAGCAGTCCCAACTCCTACAATGAGCAGTTCTTC.

The J gene is TRBJ1-2, the V gene TRBV7-2; 9 bases fit TRBD1. The length of the CDR3 is 14 residues. V dropped 2 bases and J dropped 10; count of bases not matched to a gene: 8. Per germline, CDR1 SGHTA and CDR2 FQGNSA. In DNA form, the CDR3 reads TGTGCCAGCAGCTTAACCGGACAGGGGACTCCCTACACCTTC. Translating it yields CASSLTGQGTPYTF.

This rearrangement joins TRBV5-1 to TRBJ1-1; 7 bases align to TRBD1. The germline gives CDR1 SGHRS, CDR2 YFSETQ. J lost 2 bases, V lost 4 bases, and 5 bases had no gene match. This CDR3 contains 14 residues. The CDR3 is CASSRGTANTEAFF. Here the CDR3 DNA reads TGCGCCAGCAGCCGGGGGACAGCCAACACTGAAGCTTTCTTT.

The rearrangement uses TRBV6-6 and TRBJ1-5; 7 positions match TRBD1. Trimming removed 0 bases from V and 6 bases from J; junction bases left unmatched: 5. Germline V gene sequence: CDR1 MNHNY, CDR2 SVGAGI (reference sequence). The CDR3 contains 15 residues. CDR3 in DNA: TGTGCCAGCAGTTACTCAGAGGGGGCGGGTCAGCCCCAGCATTTT. It encodes CASSYSEGAGQPQHF.